Following are 2 T cell receptor beta chains from one sample sequenced in a study of regulatory T cells in long-lasting Graves disease. Specified time point: persistent/refractory GD, antithyroid drugs over 5 years with positive TRAb. PBMC RNA served as the TCR library source. Researchers made TCR beta libraries by using iRepertoire HTBI primers and running Arm-PCR on CDR3 regions. TCRdb used MiXCR to reprocess the multiplex PCR reads, holding one entry per CDR3 protein. Among about 400,000 distinct CDR3 sequences, roughly 20% were seen once, and the ten largest hold around 20%. Sequenced material: peripheral blood mononuclear cells (PBMCs), taken when the disease was refractory, from a patient treated with antithyroid drugs. All receptors derive from a female donor with Graves disease.

This clonotype was recorded many times. The chain has TRBV12-3 or TRBV12-4 and TRBJ1-4; 8 bases are a match to TRBD1. Losses at the gene ends were 6 bases for V and 12 bases for J; bases not matched to a gene: 15. The CDR3 has 15 amino acids. CDR3 bases: TGTGCCAGCAGATATTCAGCAGGGGGCGGGGGAGAACTGTTTTTT. Translated: CASRYSAGGGGELFF.

This clonotype was recorded many times. The chain has TRBV18 and TRBJ2-5; D call uncertain. Trimming shortened V by 8 bases and J by 5 bases, and 15 bases separated the two germline ends. Germline CDR1 KGHSH, CDR2 LQKENI. The length of the CDR3 is 13 residues. CDR3 nucleotide sequence: TGTGCCAGCAGCCCTTCGGGTAGCGAGACCCAGTACTTC. This codes for CASSPSGSETQYF.